These 27 T cell receptor beta chains came from one sample sequenced in a study of early T cells in non-severe SARS-CoV-2 infection. TCRdb independently ran MiXCR on the 5' RACE reads; one entry per CDR3 protein. This sample has under 70,000 distinct CDR3 sequences; around 5.6% occur once, and the top ten carry almost 7%. The specimen was whole blood. These receptors all stem from an adult who was a healthcare worker with PCR-confirmed SARS-CoV-2 infection or an uninfected control (not recorded which).

This clonotype showed up many times. J is TRBJ2-3 and V is TRBV3-1, with D uncertain. The CDR3 spans 16 residues. Per the germline V gene, CDR1 is LGHDT and CDR2 is YNNKEL (reference sequence). V gave up 0 bases and J gave up 2 bases, with 12 bases separating them. CDR3 in amino acids: CASSQEGSPNTDTQYF. DNA for the CDR3: TGTGCCAGCAGCCAAGAGGGGTCACCGAACACAGATACGCAGTATTTT.

This clonotype was recorded many times. V usage is TRBV6-6 and J usage is TRBJ1-1; D is uncertain. The germline gives CDR1 MNHNY, CDR2 SVGAGI (reference sequence). V was pared by 8 bases and J by 4 bases, with 20 bases between. The CDR3 loop spans 15 amino acids. The DNA for the CDR3 is TGTGCCAGCCGGAATCTTTTCCGAGGTGGCACTGAAGCTTTCTTT. Protein sequence: CASRNLFRGGTEAFF.

This clonotype was observed many times. V gene TRBV12-3 or TRBV12-4 combines with J gene TRBJ1-1; D remains ambiguous. The CDR3 length is 12 residues. Trimming removed 6 bases from V and 1 base from J, with 6 bases in between. CDR3 sequence: CASSLWNTEAFF. DNA of the CDR3: TGTGCCAGCAGCCTGTGGAACACTGAAGCTTTCTTT.

This clonotype appeared many times. The chain couples TRBV30 to TRBJ2-7, with 8 positions matching TRBD2. Germline CDR1 GTSNPN, CDR2 SVGIG (reference sequence). The ends lost 1 base at V and 5 bases at J; junction bases unmatched: 10. CDR3 length: 15 residues. The chain's CDR3 is CAWSGPAGGSHEQYF. In DNA form, the CDR3 reads TGTGCCTGGAGTGGACCCGCGGGAGGATCCCACGAGCAGTACTTC.

This clonotype rates as medium-sized. V gene TRBV6-1 combines with J gene TRBJ1-5; weak D call: TRBD1 (6 bases). This CDR3 region has 16 residues. The V gene's germline CDR1 is MNHNS and CDR2 SASEGT. Between the trimmed V and J ends, which lost 4 bases and 0 bases, there was a span of 13 bases. The CDR3 loop reads CASSAEDRNSNQPQHF. CDR3 coding DNA: TGTGCCAGCAGTGCCGAGGACAGAAATAGCAATCAGCCCCAGCATTTT.

This clonotype was seen many times. The rearrangement uses TRBV6-2 or TRBV6-3 and TRBJ2-7, with D unresolved. The CDR3 is 12 residues long. V lost 11 bases and J 1 base, leaving 12 bases between the germline ends. CDR1 is MNHEY, CDR2 SVGEGT, per germline. The CDR3 sequence is CASQRDSYEQYF. CDR3 sequence (DNA): TGTGCCTCCCAACGTGATTCCTACGAGCAGTACTTC.

This clonotype ranks as medium-sized. One end of the junction does not line up with germline, which may come from a read error. This chain uses TRBV7-7 with TRBJ2-3; TRBD1 is a possible D gene (5 bases). The CDR3 contains 15 residues. CDR1 and CDR2 (germline): SSHAT, FNYEAQ (reference sequence). The CDR3 loop is CASSLSRARTDTQYF. The CDR3 DNA follows: TGTGCTAGCAGCTTATCCAGGGCGAGGACAGATACGCAGTATTTT.

V is TRBV5-4 and J is TRBJ1-1; D call uncertain. Trimming removed 0 bases at V and 2 bases at J, with 11 bases between. Germline V gives CDR1 SGHNT, CDR2 YYREEE (reference sequence). The CDR3 is made up of 15 amino acids. This chain's CDR3 is CASSLAVTTNTEAFF. The CDR3 DNA reads as TGTGCCAGCAGCTTGGCAGTAACGACAAACACTGAAGCTTTCTTT.

This clonotype was seen only a few times. The chain has TRBV6-5 and TRBJ1-5; no clear D. The CDR3 is made up of 14 amino acids. V was pared by 4 bases and J by 0 bases, with 7 bases between. CDR1 is MNHEY and CDR2 is SVGAGI in the germline V gene. The CDR3 is CASSSTYSNQPQHF. CDR3 DNA sequence: TGTGCCAGCAGTTCGACCTATAGCAATCAGCCCCAGCATTTT.

This clonotype was observed at least ten times. This sequence joins TRBV7-9 and TRBJ1-2; 9 nucleotides match TRBD1. Germline V gene sequence: CDR1 SEHNR, CDR2 FQNEAQ (reference sequence). This CDR3 region has 15 residues. V lost 3 bases and J lost 4; bases outside the gene matches: 6. CDR3 sequence reads: CASSLGQGVGYGYTF. The CDR3 DNA is TGTGCCAGCAGCTTGGGACAGGGAGTAGGCTATGGCTACACCTTC. Combining the CDR3 with reference TRBV7-9 and TRBJ1-2 gives the whole variable domain DTGVSQNPRHKITKRGQNVTFRCDPISEHNRLYWYRQTLGQGPEFLTYFQNEAQLEKSRLLSDRFSAERPKGSFSTLEIQRTEQGDSAMYLCASSLGQGVGYGYTFGSGTRLTVV.

The sample holds many counts of this clonotype. The chain uses TRBV12-3 or TRBV12-4 and TRBJ2-1; 8 nucleotides match TRBD2. CDR3 length: 15 amino acids. The ends lost 7 bases at V and 2 bases at J; junction bases unmatched: 7. Here the CDR3 reads CASKTPGGPYNEQFF. The CDR3, as DNA: TGTGCCAGCAAGACCCCGGGGGGGCCCTACAATGAGCAGTTCTTC.

This clonotype has a count of ten or more. V is TRBV7-3 and J is TRBJ1-1; possible D gene TRBD1, 6 bases. V lost 4 bases and J lost 11, with 14 bases in between. Germline CDR1 reads SGHTA; CDR2 reads FQGTGA. The CDR3 sequence is 12 residues long. The DNA of the CDR3 is TGTGCCAGCAGCTCCACAGGGTCGGGGGCTTTCTTT. It translates to CASSSTGSGAFF.

This chain uses TRBV20-1 with TRBJ1-2, with 10 positions matching TRBD1. The junction had 5 bases not matched to a gene; V was cut back by 3 bases and J by 4 bases. The germline gives CDR1 DFQATT, CDR2 SNEGSKA (reference sequence). The CDR3 sequence is 14 residues long. The CDR3, as DNA: TGCAGTGCTAGGGGGACAGGGGACGGCTATGGCTACACCTTC. Its translation is CSARGTGDGYGYTF.

The chain couples TRBV7-2 to TRBJ1-1; D gene uncertain. CDR3 length: 16 residues. CDR1 is SGHTA, CDR2 FQGNSA, per germline. Trimming left V 2 bases short and J 5 bases short, with 18 bases between. The CDR3 loop reads CASSLLRQGSGTEAFF. The CDR3 DNA is TGTGCCAGCAGCTTATTACGACAAGGGAGCGGGACTGAAGCTTTCTTT.

This clonotype was found many times. V is TRBV27 and J is TRBJ2-7; 8 positions match TRBD1. Germline-derived CDR1 and CDR2 are MNHEY and SMNVEV (reference sequence). The J segment lost 5 bases and the V segment lost 2 bases, leaving 5 bases of the junction unmatched. The CDR3 length is 14 residues. The CDR3 loop is CASSLRQGIDEQYF. CDR3 nucleotide sequence: TGTGCCAGCAGTTTACGACAGGGGATCGACGAGCAGTACTTC.

This clonotype was observed at least ten times. This chain links TRBV7-2 with TRBJ2-5, with 8 bases identical to TRBD1. V gave up 2 bases and J gave up 5 bases; unmatched junction bases: 7. In germline, CDR1 is SGHTA, CDR2 FQGNSA. The CDR3 length is 15 residues. The CDR3 protein is CASSLSGRQGETQYF. In DNA form, the CDR3 reads TGTGCCAGCAGCTTATCGGGGAGACAGGGGGAGACCCAGTACTTC.

This clonotype was picked up many times. The genes are TRBV18 and TRBJ2-1; a weak D match, TRBD2 (5 bases). Germline CDR1 is KGHSH and CDR2 is LQKENI. The CDR3 covers 15 residues. V was pared by 3 bases and J by 12 bases, with 21 bases between. The CDR3 spells CASSPFVGGPLRQFF. In DNA, the CDR3 is TGTGCCAGCTCACCTTTTGTGGGCGGGCCCTTAAGGCAGTTCTTC.

The sample holds a few counts of this clonotype. The gene calls are TRBV5-1 and TRBJ2-7, with 8 bases aligning to TRBD1. The germline V gene has CDR1 SGHRS and CDR2 YFSETQ. V trimming: 0 bases; J trimming: 6 bases; junction bases outside the gene matches: 5. This CDR3 region has 14 residues. CDR3 nucleotide sequence: TGCGCCAGCAGCTTGGACGGAGACAGGGGCGAGCAGTACTTC. Its translation is CASSLDGDRGEQYF.

This clonotype was found a few times. The chain uses TRBV9 and TRBJ1-4; D gene unclear. Trimming left V 0 bases short and J 8 bases short, with 14 bases between. Looked up from germline, CDR1 is SGDLS and CDR2 is YYNGEE. The length of the CDR3 is 15 residues. The CDR3 sequence: CASSVEGRDGEKLFF. As DNA, the CDR3 is TGTGCCAGCAGCGTAGAAGGGAGGGATGGGGAAAAACTGTTTTTT.

This clonotype has a count of ten or more. The rearrangement links TRBV7-9 to TRBJ1-2, with a possible D match to TRBD1 (6 bases). The CDR3 runs to 13 residues. The germline V gene encodes CDR1 SEHNR and CDR2 FQNEAQ (reference sequence). V was pared by 1 base and J by 8 bases, with 11 bases between. CDR3 sequence reads: CASSLDGGRGYTF. CDR3 DNA sequence: TGTGCCAGCAGCTTAGACGGGGGGCGAGGCTACACCTTC.

Ten or more counts support this clonotype. The V and J genes are TRBV24-1 and TRBJ2-5; D is undetermined. The CDR3 length is 14 residues. The germline CDR1 and CDR2 sequences are KGHDR and SFDVKD. The V and J ends lost 10 bases and 0 bases respectively, with 14 bases between them. The CDR3 sequence is CATTRQVYQETQYF. In nucleotides, the CDR3 is TGTGCCACTACCCGTCAGGTGTACCAAGAGACCCAGTACTTC.

The chain uses TRBV21-1 and TRBJ1-5; the table's D call, TRBD1, has no DNA check behind it. TRBV21-1 is noted as a pseudogene. This CDR3 spans 17 amino acids. This chain's CDR3 is CASSKAVRGYSNQPQHF. The DNA for the CDR3 is TGTGCCAGCAGCAAAGCGGTGAGGGGTTATAGCAATCAGCCCCAGCATTTT.

Ten or more counts support this clonotype. The J gene is TRBJ2-7, the V gene TRBV5-6; tentatively, D is TRBD1 (6 bases). This CDR3 region has 16 residues. Germline loops: CDR1 SGHDT, CDR2 YYEEEE. Trimming removed 3 bases at V and 1 base at J, with 17 bases between. This chain's CDR3 is CASSSPSDDRSYEQYF. The CDR3 coding sequence is TGTGCCAGCAGCTCGCCCTCGGACGACAGGTCCTACGAGCAGTACTTC.

This clonotype showed up many times. This chain connects TRBV30 to TRBJ2-4, with 8 bases identical to TRBD1. The CDR3 contains 15 residues. V gave up 0 bases and J gave up 0 bases; unmatched junction bases: 1. Germline V gene data show CDR1 as GTSNPN and CDR2 as SVGIG (reference sequence). The DNA for the CDR3 is TGTGCCTGGAGTGTGGGACAGGTAGCCAAAAACATTCAGTACTTC. Its protein product is CAWSVGQVAKNIQYF.

The chain employs TRBV7-2 and TRBJ2-7, with a possible D match to TRBD1 (6 bases). Trimming removed 7 bases at V and 6 bases at J, with 19 bases between. The CDR3 is made up of 14 amino acids. CDR1 is SGHTA and CDR2 is FQGNSA in the germline V gene. The chain's CDR3 is CASTQQGVGGEQYF. The CDR3 coding sequence is TGTGCCAGCACCCAACAGGGTGTGGGCGGCGAGCAGTACTTC.

This clonotype was observed a handful of times. The chain couples TRBV30 to TRBJ1-6, with D perhaps TRBD1 (5 bases). This CDR3 contains 15 residues. Germline-derived CDR1 and CDR2 are GTSNPN and SVGIG (reference sequence). The germline V and J ends were trimmed by 0 bases and 5 bases, with 11 bases remaining between them. CDR3 sequence reads: CAWSVPGGNNSPLHF. CDR3 nucleotide sequence: TGTGCCTGGAGTGTACCCGGGGGGAATAATTCACCCCTCCACTTT.

This clonotype showed up many times. This rearrangement joins TRBV29-1 to TRBJ1-1; D not resolved. Germline V gene data show CDR1 as SQVTM and CDR2 as ANQGSEA. V lost 4 bases, J lost 0 bases, and 24 bases lay in between. The CDR3 consists of 18 residues. CDR3 sequence: CSVAQLSATTSMNTEAFF. The CDR3 bases are TGCAGCGTTGCCCAACTCTCAGCAACCACTTCTATGAACACTGAAGCTTTCTTT.